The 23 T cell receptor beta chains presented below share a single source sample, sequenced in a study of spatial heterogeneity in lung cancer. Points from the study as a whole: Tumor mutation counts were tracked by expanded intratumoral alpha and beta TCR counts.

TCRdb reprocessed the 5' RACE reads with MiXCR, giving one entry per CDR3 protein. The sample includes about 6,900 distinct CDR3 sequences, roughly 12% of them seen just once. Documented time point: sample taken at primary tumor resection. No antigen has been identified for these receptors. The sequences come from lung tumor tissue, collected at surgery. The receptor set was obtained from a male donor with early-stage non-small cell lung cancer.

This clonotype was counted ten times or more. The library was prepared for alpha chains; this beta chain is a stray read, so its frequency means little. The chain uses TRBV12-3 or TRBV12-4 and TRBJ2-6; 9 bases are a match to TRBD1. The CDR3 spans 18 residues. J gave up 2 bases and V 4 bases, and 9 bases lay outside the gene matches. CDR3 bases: TGTGCCAGCAGTTCCAGTCCCGGGACAGGGACTGGGGCCAACGTCCTGACTTTC. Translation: CASSSSPGTGTGANVLTF.

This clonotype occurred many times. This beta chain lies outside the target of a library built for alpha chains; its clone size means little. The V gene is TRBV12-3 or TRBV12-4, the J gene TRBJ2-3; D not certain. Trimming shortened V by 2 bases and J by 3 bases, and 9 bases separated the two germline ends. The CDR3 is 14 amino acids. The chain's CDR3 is CASSLLGRTDTQYF. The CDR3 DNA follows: TGTGCCAGCAGTTTACTGGGCAGAACAGATACGCAGTATTTT.

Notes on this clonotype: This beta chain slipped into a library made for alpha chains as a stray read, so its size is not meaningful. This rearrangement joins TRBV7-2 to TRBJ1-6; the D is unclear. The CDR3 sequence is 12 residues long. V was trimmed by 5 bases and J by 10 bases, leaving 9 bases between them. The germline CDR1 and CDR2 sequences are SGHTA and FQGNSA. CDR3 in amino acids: CASSLDQSPLHF. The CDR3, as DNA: TGTGCCAGCAGCCTAGACCAGTCACCCCTCCACTTT.

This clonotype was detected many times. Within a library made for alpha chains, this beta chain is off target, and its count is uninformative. CDR3 nucleotide sequence: TGTGCCAGCAGCTTAGTGGCTTCCACAGATACGCAGTATTTT. This translates into CASSLVASTDTQYF. V gene TRBV7-2 combines with J gene TRBJ2-3; D unresolved. V was trimmed by 1 base and J by 2 bases, leaving 7 bases between them. Germline V lookup: CDR1 SGHTA, CDR2 FQGNSA. The CDR3 spans 14 residues.

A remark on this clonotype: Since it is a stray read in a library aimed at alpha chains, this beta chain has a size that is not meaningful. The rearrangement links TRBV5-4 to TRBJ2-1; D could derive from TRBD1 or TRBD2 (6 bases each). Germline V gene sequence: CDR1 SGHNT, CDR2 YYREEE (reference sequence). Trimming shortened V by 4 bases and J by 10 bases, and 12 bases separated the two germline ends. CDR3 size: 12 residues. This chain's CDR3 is CASSLRGTEQFF. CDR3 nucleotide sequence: TGTGCCAGCAGCCTACGGGGGACAGAGCAGTTCTTC.

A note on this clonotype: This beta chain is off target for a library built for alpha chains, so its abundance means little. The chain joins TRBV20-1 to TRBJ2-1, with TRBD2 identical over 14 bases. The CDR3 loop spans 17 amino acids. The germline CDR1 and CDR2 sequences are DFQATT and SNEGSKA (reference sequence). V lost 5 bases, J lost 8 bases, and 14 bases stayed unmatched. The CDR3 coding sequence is TGCAGTGCTTTGACTAGCGGGAGGGCCGGTGTTGTCCATGAGCAGTTCTTC. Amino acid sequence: CSALTSGRAGVVHEQFF.

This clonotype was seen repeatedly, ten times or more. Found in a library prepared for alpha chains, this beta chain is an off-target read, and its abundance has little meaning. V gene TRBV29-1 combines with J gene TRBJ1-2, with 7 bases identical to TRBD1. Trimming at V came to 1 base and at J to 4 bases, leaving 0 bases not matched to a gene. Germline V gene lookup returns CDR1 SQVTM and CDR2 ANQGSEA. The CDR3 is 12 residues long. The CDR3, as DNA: TGCAGCGTTGAAGCAGGGGGCTATGGCTACACCTTC. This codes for CSVEAGGYGYTF.

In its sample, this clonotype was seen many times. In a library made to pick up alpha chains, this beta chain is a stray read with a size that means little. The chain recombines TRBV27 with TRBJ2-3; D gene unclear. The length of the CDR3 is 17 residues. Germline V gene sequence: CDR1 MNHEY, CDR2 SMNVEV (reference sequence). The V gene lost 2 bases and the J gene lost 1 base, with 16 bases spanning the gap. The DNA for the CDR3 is TGTGCCAGCAGTTTAGTTTGGACCCTTGGGGGCACAGATACGCAGTATTTT. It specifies CASSLVWTLGGTDTQYF.

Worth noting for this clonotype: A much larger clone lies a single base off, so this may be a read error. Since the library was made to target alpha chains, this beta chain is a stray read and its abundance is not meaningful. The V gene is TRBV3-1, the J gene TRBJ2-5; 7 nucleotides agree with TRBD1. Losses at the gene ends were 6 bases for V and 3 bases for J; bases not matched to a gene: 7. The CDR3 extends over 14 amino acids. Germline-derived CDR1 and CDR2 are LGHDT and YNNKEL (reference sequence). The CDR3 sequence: CASRDDRDKETQYF. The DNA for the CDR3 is TGTGCCAGCAGAGACGACAGGGACAAAGAGACCCAGTACTTC.

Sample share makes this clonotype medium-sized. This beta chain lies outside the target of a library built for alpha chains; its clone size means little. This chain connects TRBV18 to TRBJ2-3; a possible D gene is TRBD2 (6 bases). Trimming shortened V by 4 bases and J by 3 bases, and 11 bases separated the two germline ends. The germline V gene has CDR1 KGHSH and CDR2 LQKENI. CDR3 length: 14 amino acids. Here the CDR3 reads CASSRREITDTQYF. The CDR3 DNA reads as TGTGCCAGCTCACGGCGGGAAATAACAGATACGCAGTATTTT.

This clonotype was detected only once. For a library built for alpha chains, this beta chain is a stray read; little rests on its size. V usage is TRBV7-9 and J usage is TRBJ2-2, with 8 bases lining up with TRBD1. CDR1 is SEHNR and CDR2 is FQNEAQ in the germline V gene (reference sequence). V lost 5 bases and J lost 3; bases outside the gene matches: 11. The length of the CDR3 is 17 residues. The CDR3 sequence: CASSPPSGQGYTGELFF. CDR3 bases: TGTGCCAGCAGCCCCCCCTCAGGACAGGGTTACACCGGGGAGCTGTTTTTT.

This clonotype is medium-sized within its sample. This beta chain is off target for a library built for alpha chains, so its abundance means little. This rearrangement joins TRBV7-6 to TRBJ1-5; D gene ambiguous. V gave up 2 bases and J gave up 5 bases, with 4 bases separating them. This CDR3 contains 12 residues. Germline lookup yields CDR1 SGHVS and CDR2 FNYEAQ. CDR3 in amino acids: CASSLRDQPQHF. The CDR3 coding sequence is TGTGCCAGCAGCTTAAGGGATCAGCCCCAGCATTTT.

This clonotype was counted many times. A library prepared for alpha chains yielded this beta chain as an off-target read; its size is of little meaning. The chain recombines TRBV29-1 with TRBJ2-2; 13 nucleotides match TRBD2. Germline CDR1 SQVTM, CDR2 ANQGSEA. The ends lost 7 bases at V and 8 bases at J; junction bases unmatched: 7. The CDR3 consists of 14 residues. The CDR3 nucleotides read TGCAGCGCTAGGGGACTAGCGGGAACTGGGGAGCTGTTTTTT. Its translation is CSARGLAGTGELFF.

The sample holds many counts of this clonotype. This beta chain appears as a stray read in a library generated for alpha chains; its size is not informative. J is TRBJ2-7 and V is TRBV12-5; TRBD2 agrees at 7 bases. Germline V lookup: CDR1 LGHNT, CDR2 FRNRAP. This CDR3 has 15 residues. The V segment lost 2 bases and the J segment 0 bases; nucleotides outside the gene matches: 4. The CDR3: CASGLTSVSSYEQYF. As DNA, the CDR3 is TGTGCTAGTGGTTTGACTAGCGTTAGCTCCTACGAGCAGTACTTC.

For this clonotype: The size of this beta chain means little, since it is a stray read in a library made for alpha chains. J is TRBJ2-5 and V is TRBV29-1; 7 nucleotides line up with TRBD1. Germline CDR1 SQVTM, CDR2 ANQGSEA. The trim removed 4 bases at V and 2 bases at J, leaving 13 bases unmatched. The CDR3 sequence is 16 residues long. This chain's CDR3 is CSVGSTKQGWQETQYF. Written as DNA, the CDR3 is TGCAGCGTTGGATCCACTAAACAGGGGTGGCAAGAGACCCAGTACTTC. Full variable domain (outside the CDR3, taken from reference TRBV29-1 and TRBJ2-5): SAVISQKPSRDICQRGTSLTIQCQVDSQVTMMFWYRQQPGQSLTLIATANQGSEATYESGFVIDKFPISRPNLTFSTLTVSNMSPEDSSIYLCSVGSTKQGWQETQYFGPGTRLLVL.

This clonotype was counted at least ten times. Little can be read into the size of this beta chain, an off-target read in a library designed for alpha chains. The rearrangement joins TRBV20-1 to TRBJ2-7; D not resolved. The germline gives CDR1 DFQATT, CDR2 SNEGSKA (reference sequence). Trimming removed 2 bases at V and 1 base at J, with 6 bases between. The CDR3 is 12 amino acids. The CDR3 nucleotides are TGCAGTGCTAGAACGGTTTCCTACGAGCAGTACTTC. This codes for CSARTVSYEQYF.

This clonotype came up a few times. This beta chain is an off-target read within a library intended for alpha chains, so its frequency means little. CDR3 loop: CSASQRGEKLFF. The CDR3 nucleotides read TGCAGTGCTAGCCAGAGGGGTGAAAAACTGTTTTTT. The V call is TRBV20-1, the J call TRBJ1-4, with D possibly matching TRBD1 (5 bases). V lost 3 bases and J lost 7, with 9 bases in between. The germline CDR1 and CDR2 sequences are DFQATT and SNEGSKA (reference sequence). The CDR3 length is 12 residues.

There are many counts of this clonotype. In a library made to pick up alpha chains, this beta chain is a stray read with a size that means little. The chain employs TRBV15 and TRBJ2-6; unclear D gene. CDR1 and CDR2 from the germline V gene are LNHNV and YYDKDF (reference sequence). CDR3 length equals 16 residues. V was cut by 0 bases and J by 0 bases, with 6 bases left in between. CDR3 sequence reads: CATSREPGSGANVLTF. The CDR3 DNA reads TGTGCCACCAGCAGAGAGCCGGGCTCTGGGGCCAACGTCCTGACTTTC.

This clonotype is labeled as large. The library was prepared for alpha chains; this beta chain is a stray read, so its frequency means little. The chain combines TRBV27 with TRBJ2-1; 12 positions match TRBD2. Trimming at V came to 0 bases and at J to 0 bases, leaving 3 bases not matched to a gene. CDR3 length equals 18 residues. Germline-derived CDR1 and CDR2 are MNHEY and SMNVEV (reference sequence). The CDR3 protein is CASSLSSSGRASYNEQFF. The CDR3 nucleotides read TGTGCCAGCAGTTTATCGTCTAGCGGGAGGGCCTCCTACAATGAGCAGTTCTTC.

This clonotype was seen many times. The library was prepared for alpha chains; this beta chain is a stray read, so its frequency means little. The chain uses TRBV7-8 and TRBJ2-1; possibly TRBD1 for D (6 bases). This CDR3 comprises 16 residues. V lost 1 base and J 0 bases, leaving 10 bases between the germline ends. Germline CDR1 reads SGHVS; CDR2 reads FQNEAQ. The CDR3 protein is CASSLVGALSYNEQFF. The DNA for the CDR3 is TGTGCCAGCAGCTTAGTGGGGGCCCTCTCCTACAATGAGCAGTTCTTC.

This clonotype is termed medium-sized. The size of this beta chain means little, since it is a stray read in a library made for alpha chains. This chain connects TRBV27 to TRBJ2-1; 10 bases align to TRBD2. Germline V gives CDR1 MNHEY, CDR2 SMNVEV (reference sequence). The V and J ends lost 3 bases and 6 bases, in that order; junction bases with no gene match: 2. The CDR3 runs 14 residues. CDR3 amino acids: CASSFVAGGNEQFF. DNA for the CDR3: TGTGCCAGCAGTTTCGTAGCGGGAGGCAATGAGCAGTTCTTC.

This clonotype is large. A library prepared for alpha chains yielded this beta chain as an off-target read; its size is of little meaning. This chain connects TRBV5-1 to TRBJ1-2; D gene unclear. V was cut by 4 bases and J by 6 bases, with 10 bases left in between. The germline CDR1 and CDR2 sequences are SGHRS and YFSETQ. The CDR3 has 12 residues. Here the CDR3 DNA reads TGCGCCAGCAGCCGGGAGGGTAATGGCTACACCTTC. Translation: CASSREGNGYTF.

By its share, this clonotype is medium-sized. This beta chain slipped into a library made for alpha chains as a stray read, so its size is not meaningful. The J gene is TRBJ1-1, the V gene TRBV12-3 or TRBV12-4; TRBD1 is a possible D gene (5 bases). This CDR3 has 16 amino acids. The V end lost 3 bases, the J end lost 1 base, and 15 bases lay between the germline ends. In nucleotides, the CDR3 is TGTGCCAGCAGTTTTGGGGAAGGGGTTTCGAACACTGAAGCTTTCTTT. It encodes CASSFGEGVSNTEAFF.